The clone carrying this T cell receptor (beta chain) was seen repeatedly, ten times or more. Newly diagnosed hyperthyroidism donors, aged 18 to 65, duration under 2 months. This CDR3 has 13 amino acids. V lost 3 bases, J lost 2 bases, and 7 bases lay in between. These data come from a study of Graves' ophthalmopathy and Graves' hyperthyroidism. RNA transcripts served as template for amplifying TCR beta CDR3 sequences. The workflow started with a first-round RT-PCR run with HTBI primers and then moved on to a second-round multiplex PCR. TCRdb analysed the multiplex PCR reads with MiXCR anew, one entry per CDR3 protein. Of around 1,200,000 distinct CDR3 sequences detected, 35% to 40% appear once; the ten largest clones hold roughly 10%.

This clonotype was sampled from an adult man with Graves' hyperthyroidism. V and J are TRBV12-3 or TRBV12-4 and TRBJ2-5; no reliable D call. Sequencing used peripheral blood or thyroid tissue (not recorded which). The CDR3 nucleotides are TGTGCCAGCAGTTTCTCGCAGCAAGAGACCCAGTACTTC. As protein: CASSFSQQETQYF.